The source of this T cell receptor beta chain is a study of OX40 agonist ivuxolimab in advanced cancers. Germline V gene data show CDR1 as SGHVS and CDR2 as FQNEAQ. This CDR3 contains 17 residues. After removal of 3 bases from V and 1 base from J, the junction contained 4 bases not matched to a gene. Sequenced by immunoSEQ multiplex PCR; TCRdb stores in-frame clones only, minus some. In the table there are over 45,000 clones, about 89% of which are singletons. This chain connects TRBV7-8 to TRBJ2-1; TRBD2 agrees at 12 bases. This specimen was CD4+ or CD8+ T cells sorted from blood, taken in a trial of the OX40 agonist ivuxolimab. This TCR was recovered from an adult with an advanced solid tumor such as melanoma, head and neck, liver or kidney cancer. This CDR3 reads CASSFSTSGGSYNEQFF. The CDR3, as DNA: TGTGCCAGCAGCTTTTCTACTAGCGGGGGGTCCTACAATGAGCAGTTCTTC. The full variable domain, its missing parts supplied by reference TRBV7-8 and TRBJ2-1, is GAGVSQSPRYKVAKRGQDVALRCDPISGHVSLFWYQQALGQGPEFLTYFQNEAQLDKSGLPSDRFFAERPEGSVSTLKIQRTQQEDSAVYLCASSFSTSGGSYNEQFFGPGTRLTVL.